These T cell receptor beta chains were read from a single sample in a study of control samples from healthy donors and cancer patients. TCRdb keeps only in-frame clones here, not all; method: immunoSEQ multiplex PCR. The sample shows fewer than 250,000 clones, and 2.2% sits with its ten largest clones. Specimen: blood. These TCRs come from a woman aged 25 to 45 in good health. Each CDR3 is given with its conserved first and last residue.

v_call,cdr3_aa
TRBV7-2,CASRSRQMNTEAFF
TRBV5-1,CASSLEAVNTGELFF
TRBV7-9,CASPSYMDTQYF
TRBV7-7,CASSLGGQTYNEQFF
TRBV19,CASSTGWSNYGYTF
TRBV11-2,CASSLERSFGNEQFF
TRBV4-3,CASSQVPGGKPQHF
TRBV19,CASSLRLTSNQPQHF
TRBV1,CTSTPLGRNTGELFF
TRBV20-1,CSAPLYGYTF
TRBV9,CASSVKSLNTEAFF
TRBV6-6,CASRLTENYGYTF
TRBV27,CASSLSRGGTEAFF
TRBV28,CASRGSGGSNSPLHF
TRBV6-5,CASSPQGSGPGYTF
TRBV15,CATSRVYESNQPQHF
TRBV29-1,CSVESVLDPGGDTQYF
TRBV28,CASSLLPGGQFF
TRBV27,CASRQQGVPNYGYTF
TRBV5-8,CASSLALVYTF
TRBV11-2,CASSLERADTGELFF
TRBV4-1,CASSQRGRIGGPVKLFF
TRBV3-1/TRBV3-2,CASSQGAGEETQYF
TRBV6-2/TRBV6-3,CASSNPDRGESQPQHF
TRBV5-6,CASSLDRATEAFF
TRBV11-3,CASSDPGQGNSPLHF